This TCR beta chain was sequenced for a study of beta chain features in type 1 diabetes. Study information: The patient and healthy donor groups were comparable for age, gender and cell yields. The study, taken as a whole, reports: A potential influence of HLA type upon TCRB rearrangement remained unresolved herein. Fewer junction insertions and more nucleotide deletions appeared in type 1 diabetes patients.

As for this clone: Its antigen is unknown.

CD45RO/CCR7/CD25/CD127/CD95/CD27 separated CD4+ naive, central memory, regulatory and stem cell-like memory cells by sorting. The CDR3 is made up of 11 amino acids. Trimming pared 6 bases from V and 4 bases from J, leaving 10 bases between. CDR1 and CDR2 (germline): SQVTM, ANQGSEA. All of the isolated RNA was reverse transcribed, so expressed TCRB transcripts were sequenced. Sequenced by immunoSEQ multiplex PCR; TCRdb stores in-frame clones only, minus some. The data contain around 500,000 clones, 30% of them seen just once; the ten biggest clones take up about 0.065%. Sequencing input: naive CD4+ T cells from blood. This chain joins TRBV29-1 and TRBJ2-7, with a possible D match to TRBD1 (6 bases). This receptor was obtained from a man aged 18 to 29 in good health. The CDR3 region has the DNA TGCAGCGTAGGGGGAAAGTACGAGCAGTACTTC. Translating it yields CSVGGKYEQYF.